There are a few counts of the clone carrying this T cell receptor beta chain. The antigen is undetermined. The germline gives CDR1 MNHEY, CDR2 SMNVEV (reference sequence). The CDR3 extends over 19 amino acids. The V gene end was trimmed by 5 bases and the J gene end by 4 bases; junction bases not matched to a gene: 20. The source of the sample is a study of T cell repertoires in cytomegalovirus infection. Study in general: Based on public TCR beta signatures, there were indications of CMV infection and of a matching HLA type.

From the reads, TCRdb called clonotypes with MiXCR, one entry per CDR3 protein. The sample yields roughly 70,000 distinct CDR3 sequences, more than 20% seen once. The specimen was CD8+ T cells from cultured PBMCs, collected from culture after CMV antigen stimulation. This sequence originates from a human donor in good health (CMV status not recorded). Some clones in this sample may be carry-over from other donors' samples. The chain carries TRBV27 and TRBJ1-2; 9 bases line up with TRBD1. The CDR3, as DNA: TGTGCCAGCAGTCCGACCTCCGGGACAGGGTTTAAGTATGGCTATGGCTACACCTTC. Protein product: CASSPTSGTGFKYGYGYTF.